What follows are 31 T cell receptor beta chains derived from one specimen sequenced in a study of CD8+CD57+ T cells in acquired aplastic anemia. The template used for profiling TCR beta VDJ and CDR3 was genomic DNA. From the reads, TCRdb called clonotypes with MiXCR, one entry per CDR3 protein. The table lists just over 450,000 distinct CDR3 sequences, about a third of them singletons, with nearly 0.85% in the top ten. The authors sequenced patients whose flow cytometry had shown CD8+CD57+ cell expansion. Material for sequencing was sorted CD4+, CD8+, or CD8+CD57+ T cells (not recorded which) from PBMCs. The receptors here all came from a human donor with aplastic anemia.

This clonotype was counted many times. The V gene is TRBV5-1, the J gene TRBJ2-3; D uncertain. The germline CDR1 and CDR2 sequences are SGHRS and YFSETQ. The length of the CDR3 is 16 residues. Trimming removed 0 bases at V and 4 bases at J, with 15 bases between. CDR3 amino acids: CASSLEAALGADTQYF. The CDR3 DNA follows: TGCGCCAGCAGCTTGGAGGCAGCACTTGGCGCAGATACGCAGTATTTT.

The genes are TRBV20-1 and TRBJ2-7; tentatively, D is TRBD1 (6 bases). The CDR3 covers 14 residues. Trimming cost V 0 bases and J 0 bases, with 9 bases left between them. Germline CDR1 and CDR2: DFQATT and SNEGSKA (reference sequence). CDR3 protein: CSARDRGSSYEQYF. As DNA, the CDR3 is TGCAGTGCTAGAGACAGGGGTAGCTCCTACGAGCAGTACTTC.

This clonotype was found many times. The V and J genes are TRBV7-2 and TRBJ1-6; 9 bases are shared with TRBD1. V trimming: 5 bases; J trimming: 8 bases; junction bases outside the gene matches: 4. This CDR3 region has 14 residues. Germline V CDR1 and CDR2: SGHTA, FQGNSA. The CDR3 nucleotides are TGTGCCAGCAGCACGGGACAGGGCGATTCACCCCTCCACTTT. Translating gives CASSTGQGDSPLHF.

The chain is built from TRBV7-6 and TRBJ2-5; no clear D gene. The CDR3 has 15 residues. Trimming stripped 0 bases from V and 2 bases from J, with 10 bases between. From germline, CDR1 is SGHVS and CDR2 FNYEAQ. CDR3: CASSLAILEQETQYF. The CDR3 nucleotides are TGTGCCAGCAGCTTAGCAATCCTAGAGCAAGAGACCCAGTACTTC.

The V and J genes are TRBV15 and TRBJ1-5, with 11 nucleotides matching TRBD1. The CDR3 has 18 residues. Germline CDR1 reads LNHNV; CDR2 reads YYDKDF (reference sequence). The trim removed 5 bases at V and 1 base at J, leaving 10 bases unmatched. CDR3 nucleotides: TGTGCCACCAGCGGGGACAGGGGGGCGGAGGCAAGCAATCAGCCCCAGCATTTT. Its translation: CATSGDRGAEASNQPQHF.

This clonotype was observed a handful of times. The chain recombines TRBV5-4 with TRBJ2-5; TRBD2 matches at 10 bases. With 0 bases clipped from V and 6 bases from J, the junction kept 14 bases outside the gene matches. Germline lookup yields CDR1 SGHNT and CDR2 YYREEE (reference sequence). The CDR3 length is 18 residues. CDR3 sequence reads: CASSLAKSASGSIKTQYF. The CDR3 region has the DNA TGTGCCAGCAGCTTGGCCAAGTCGGCTAGCGGGAGCATCAAGACCCAGTACTTC.

The chain combines TRBV19 with TRBJ1-2; unclear D gene. Between the trimmed V and J ends, which lost 9 bases and 5 bases, there was a span of 16 bases. The CDR3 length is 13 residues. Germline values: CDR1 LNHDA, CDR2 SQIVND (reference sequence). CDR3 bases: TGTGCCAGCAGCCAAGTCACGGCGTATGGCTACACCTTC. It yields the protein CASSQVTAYGYTF.

The chain combines TRBV9 with TRBJ1-2, with 7 bases fitting TRBD1. This CDR3 comprises 14 residues. Germline CDR1 reads SGDLS; CDR2 reads YYNGEE. With 0 bases clipped from V and 12 bases from J, the junction kept 11 bases outside the gene matches. The CDR3 is CASSVEDRVGGHTF. The CDR3 DNA is TGTGCCAGCAGCGTAGAAGACAGGGTAGGGGGCCACACCTTC.

DNA for the CDR3: TGTGCCAGCAGGAGGGGAGAAAAAGAGACCCAGTACTTC. It codes for CASRRGEKETQYF. The chain uses TRBV2 and TRBJ2-5; D is tentatively TRBD1 or TRBD2 (5 bases each). Germline V gene data show CDR1 as SNHLY and CDR2 as FYNNEI. The CDR3 is 13 residues long. V lost 6 bases, J lost 3 bases, and 11 bases lay in between.

The chain joins TRBV13 to TRBJ1-1; D is unclear. V was cut by 3 bases and J by 5 bases, with 13 bases left in between. The CDR3 has 14 residues. Germline CDR1 reads PRHDT; CDR2 reads FYEKMQ (reference sequence). In DNA, the CDR3 is TGTGCCAGCAGCTTGAGGCGGCCTGGAACTGAAGCTTTCTTT. Its translation is CASSLRRPGTEAFF. Full variable domain (rest looked up from reference TRBV13 and TRBJ1-1): AAGVIQSPRHLIKEKRETATLKCYPIPRHDTVYWYQQGPGQDPQFLISFYEKMQSDKGSIPDRFSAQQFSDYHSELNMSSLELGDSALYFCASSLRRPGTEAFFGQGTRLTVV.

The CDR3 bases are TGTGCCAGCAGCGTAAGGGGGGGGACAGCTGGAAACACCATATATTTT. It yields the protein CASSVRGGTAGNTIYF. This chain uses TRBV9 with TRBJ1-3; 7 positions agree with TRBD1. This CDR3 spans 16 amino acids. CDR1 is SGDLS and CDR2 is YYNGEE in the germline V gene. Unmatched junction bases numbered 6, after V lost 1 base and J lost 2 bases.

The CDR3 sequence is CASSEALQNEQYF. The CDR3 nucleotides are TGTGCCAGCAGTGAAGCTTTGCAGAATGAGCAGTATTTT. This chain connects TRBV2 to TRBJ2-3; no reliable D call. V was pared by 0 bases and J by 11 bases, with 12 bases between. Germline V CDR1 and CDR2: SNHLY, FYNNEI. There are 13 residues in the CDR3.

For the CDR3, the DNA is TGCGCCAGCAGCCAAGATGCGCAGGTGATCTACGAGCAGTACTTC. As protein: CASSQDAQVIYEQYF. The gene calls are TRBV4-3 and TRBJ2-7; D call uncertain. This CDR3 has 15 residues. V was clipped by 0 bases and J by 3 bases, with 12 bases between them. The germline gives CDR1 LGHNA, CDR2 YSLEER.

This clonotype was seen at least ten times. The J gene is TRBJ1-1, the V gene TRBV13; D is unclear. V shed 5 bases and J shed 1 base, with 11 bases lying between them. Germline CDR1 PRHDT, CDR2 FYEKMQ (reference sequence). The length of the CDR3 is 14 residues. As DNA, the CDR3 is TGTGCCAGCAGCGGTCGTACTAAGAACACTGAAGCTTTCTTT. Amino acid sequence: CASSGRTKNTEAFF. Full variable domain (rest looked up from reference TRBV13 and TRBJ1-1): AAGVIQSPRHLIKEKRETATLKCYPIPRHDTVYWYQQGPGQDPQFLISFYEKMQSDKGSIPDRFSAQQFSDYHSELNMSSLELGDSALYFCASSGRTKNTEAFFGQGTRLTVV.

The V call is TRBV20-1, the J call TRBJ2-7; TRBD1 matches at 12 bases. J lost 9 bases, V lost 6 bases, and 15 bases had no gene match. The CDR3 runs to 15 residues. CDR1 is DFQATT and CDR2 is SNEGSKA in the germline V gene (reference sequence). The CDR3 loop reads CSASRPGTGGLGQYF. CDR3 coding DNA: TGCAGTGCCAGCCGGCCTGGGACAGGGGGCTTGGGGCAGTACTTC.

The table lists this clonotype with many counts. J is TRBJ1-2 and V is TRBV5-1; D gene uncertain. Germline CDR1 and CDR2: SGHRS and YFSETQ. CDR3 length: 14 residues. V was pared by 0 bases and J by 3 bases, with 9 bases between. CDR3 region: CASSLEQSYYGYTF. The CDR3 coding sequence is TGCGCCAGCAGCTTGGAGCAGAGCTACTATGGCTACACCTTC.

This clonotype was recorded many times. This chain connects TRBV9 to TRBJ2-3; tentatively, D is TRBD1 or TRBD2 (5 bases each). Per germline, CDR1 SGDLS and CDR2 YYNGEE. Trimming left V 0 bases short and J 5 bases short, with 13 bases between. The CDR3 is 15 residues long. CDR3 sequence reads: CASSVGEGRIDTQYF. In DNA form, the CDR3 reads TGTGCCAGCAGCGTAGGAGAGGGGCGGATAGATACGCAGTATTTT.

This clonotype was seen a few times. The rearrangement uses TRBV19 and TRBJ2-1, with 8 bases fitting TRBD2. This CDR3 spans 12 amino acids. Germline V lookup: CDR1 LNHDA, CDR2 SQIVND (reference sequence). J was trimmed by 7 bases and V by 8 bases; bases with no gene match: 4. The CDR3 region has the DNA TGTGCCAGTGGGACTAGATTTAATGAGCAGTTCTTC. Encoded protein: CASGTRFNEQFF.

Note on this clonotype: A single base separates this from a much larger clone, so it may be a read error. V usage is TRBV20-1 and J usage is TRBJ2-7, with 9 bases that match TRBD1. This CDR3 has 14 residues. The germline CDR1 and CDR2 sequences are DFQATT and SNEGSKA (reference sequence). The CDR3 reads CGARDRDRVYEQYF. The CDR3 DNA reads as TGCGGTGCTAGAGATCGGGACAGGGTTTACGAGCAGTACTTC.

The chain employs TRBV25-1 and TRBJ2-7, with D perhaps TRBD1 (5 bases). V gave up 3 bases and J gave up 2 bases, with 8 bases separating them. In germline, CDR1 is MGHDK, CDR2 SYGVNS. This CDR3 has 13 residues. CDR3 protein: CASSDLTAYEQYF. For the CDR3, the DNA is TGTGCCAGCAGTGACCTGACAGCCTACGAGCAGTACTTC.

This clonotype was seen at least ten times. The V and J genes are TRBV2 and TRBJ2-6, with a weak D call TRBD1 (5 bases). The CDR3 covers 16 residues. In germline, CDR1 is SNHLY, CDR2 FYNNEI. Trimming pared 3 bases from V and 3 bases from J, leaving 12 bases between. The CDR3, as DNA: TGTGCCAGCAGTGAGGGTCTGGGGCTTGGGGCCAACGTCCTGACTTTC. It specifies CASSEGLGLGANVLTF.

The CDR3 nucleotides are TGTGCCAGCAGCCAAGGAATTACCCTCCACTTT. Its translation: CASSQGITLHF. The chain couples TRBV19 to TRBJ1-6; D unclear. The V gene's germline CDR1 is LNHDA and CDR2 SQIVND (reference sequence). This CDR3 contains 11 residues. V lost 9 bases to trimming and J lost 14 bases, with 14 bases between them.

A few counts support this clonotype. The chain joins TRBV27 to TRBJ1-1; tentatively, D is TRBD1 (5 bases). CDR3 length equals 13 residues. In germline, CDR1 is MNHEY, CDR2 SMNVEV (reference sequence). V was shortened by 6 bases and J by 8 bases, with 16 bases between the two germline ends. Here the CDR3 reads CASRGPGSQEAFF. The CDR3 DNA follows: TGTGCCAGCAGGGGGCCTGGCAGCCAAGAAGCTTTCTTT.

This clonotype has a handful of counts. V is TRBV20-1 and J is TRBJ2-3, with TRBD2 identical over 10 bases. This CDR3 has 14 amino acids. CDR1 and CDR2 (germline): DFQATT, SNEGSKA (reference sequence). DNA of the CDR3: TGCGTCTCCCACCTAGCGGGGGCCACAGATACGCAGTATTTT. Translating it yields CVSHLAGATDTQYF.

This clonotype was found many times. This chain's CDR3 is CAISEVPGSRGSPLHF. The CDR3 nucleotides read TGTGCCATCAGTGAAGTTCCAGGGAGCCGTGGTTCACCCCTCCACTTT. The V gene is TRBV10-3, the J gene TRBJ1-6; a possible D gene is TRBD1 (5 bases). Trimming took 3 bases from V and 9 from J, leaving 18 bases between them. The CDR3 runs 16 residues. Germline-derived CDR1 and CDR2 are ENHRY and SYGVKD.

This clonotype was counted at least ten times. CDR3 DNA sequence: TGTGCCAGCAACCACACCGGGACAGGGGTATGCGAGCAGTACTTC. The encoded protein is CASNHTGTGVCEQYF. The genes are TRBV2 and TRBJ2-7; TRBD1 aligns across 10 bases. V was pared by 7 bases and J by 6 bases, with 12 bases of the junction left unmatched. Germline CDR1 SNHLY, CDR2 FYNNEI. The CDR3 is made up of 15 amino acids.

This clonotype occurred many times. The rearrangement joins TRBV20-1 to TRBJ2-7; D perhaps matches TRBD2 (5 bases). The CDR3 is made up of 12 amino acids. Germline V gene sequence: CDR1 DFQATT, CDR2 SNEGSKA (reference sequence). Trimming shortened V by 6 bases and J by 2 bases, and 11 bases separated the two germline ends. The CDR3 loop reads CSARAAPYEQYF. CDR3 bases: TGCAGTGCCCGAGCGGCGCCCTACGAGCAGTACTTC.

The chain uses TRBV20-1 and TRBJ2-6, with D possibly TRBD2 on 5 matching bases. The CDR3 is made up of 17 amino acids. Trimming removed 3 bases at V and 1 base at J, with 16 bases between. Germline V gives CDR1 DFQATT, CDR2 SNEGSKA (reference sequence). The CDR3 nucleotides are TGCAGTGCTAGTAGCGACGGGCGGACTTCTGGGGCCAACGTCCTGACTTTC. Its translation: CSASSDGRTSGANVLTF.

This clonotype was seen at least ten times. The CDR3 is CASREGETQYF. The CDR3 region has the DNA TGTGCCAGCAGGGAGGGGGAGACCCAGTACTTC. The rearrangement links TRBV2 to TRBJ2-5; possibly TRBD2 for D (6 bases). Trimming shortened V by 6 bases and J by 5 bases, and 7 bases separated the two germline ends. In germline, CDR1 is SNHLY, CDR2 FYNNEI. The CDR3 has 11 residues.

This clonotype was detected only once. This sequence joins TRBV29-1 and TRBJ2-3, with TRBD1 matching over 9 bases. The ends lost 7 bases at V and 5 bases at J; junction bases unmatched: 1. There are 11 residues in the CDR3. From germline, CDR1 is SQVTM and CDR2 ANQGSEA. CDR3 sequence reads: CSGGQGDTQYF. The CDR3 DNA reads as TGCAGCGGGGGACAGGGAGATACGCAGTATTTT.

Note on this clonotype: The junction does not match germline at one end; this may be a read error. This chain links TRBV10-3 with TRBJ2-1; 10 positions agree with TRBD1. Germline V gene sequence: CDR1 ENHRY, CDR2 SYGVKD. The CDR3 is 15 amino acids. In DNA form, the CDR3 reads TGTGCCATCAGTGAACCGGGACAGGGGTACAGTGAGCAGTTCTTC. As protein: CAISEPGQGYSEQFF.